A selection of T cell receptor beta chains follows, all from one sample in a study of T-cell reconstitution after alpha-beta-depleted transplantation in children. TCRdb re-called the PCR reads through MiXCR, storing one row per CDR3 protein. This table has approximately 980,000 distinct CDR3 sequences, around 30% appearing once. The sample was PBMCs, mostly from graft donor cells, taken 360 days after TCRalphabeta/CD19-depleted stem cell transplant. Receptors were obtained from a boy younger than two who had a stem cell transplant for SCID, so the T cells may come from the graft donor. Both conserved end residues are part of each CDR3. D genes are given only for firm matches. For some rows the clone size is stated as once, few or many, or as a class when expanded; others skip it.

j_call,clone_size,v_call,d_call,cdr3_aa,cdr3_nt
TRBJ2-1,.,TRBV7-2,TRBD2,CASRAWLAGDDEQFF,TGTGCCAGCAGGGCTTGGCTAGCGGGGGACGATGAGCAGTTCTTC
TRBJ1-1,.,TRBV29-1,TRBD1,CSVKRTGRTEAFF,TGCAGCGTTAAACGGACAGGGAGGACTGAAGCTTTCTTT
TRBJ2-2,.,TRBV4-1,.,CASSPRVKPGELFF,TGCGCCAGCAGCCCCAGGGTGAAACCCGGGGAGCTGTTTTTT
TRBJ2-7,.,TRBV4-1,TRBD2,CASSQDVLAGATRYTYEQYF,TGCGCCAGCAGCCAAGATGTACTAGCGGGGGCCACCCGATATACGTACGAGCAGTACTTC
TRBJ2-3,.,TRBV18,.,CASSPGGGGTQYF,TGTGCCAGCTCACCTGGAGGGGGTGGTACGCAGTATTTT
TRBJ2-1,.,TRBV2,TRBD1,CASTGTGRNEQFF,TGTGCCAGCACCGGGACAGGTCGCAATGAGCAGTTCTTC
TRBJ1-2,.,TRBV5-1,.,CASSLRHANYGYTF,TGCGCCAGCAGCTTGCGGCATGCTAACTATGGCTACACCTTC
TRBJ1-2,.,TRBV5-1,TRBD1,CASSLGGQTGGYTF,TGCGCCAGCAGCTTGGGGGGACAGACTGGAGGCTACACCTTC
TRBJ2-1,.,TRBV24-1,TRBD2,CATSGSGGSYNEQFF,TGTGCCACCAGTGGTAGCGGGGGATCCTACAATGAGCAGTTCTTC
TRBJ1-5,.,TRBV7-2,.,CASSLQSGFKWGQPQHF,TGTGCCAGCAGCTTACAATCAGGCTTCAAGTGGGGTCAGCCCCAGCATTTT
TRBJ2-2,once,TRBV29-1,TRBD2,CSVVSLGATSGGRSGELFF,TGCAGCGTTGTTAGTCTTGGAGCCACTAGCGGGGGAAGGTCCGGGGAGCTGTTTTTT
TRBJ1-4,.,TRBV4-1,TRBD1,CASSQEAGQANEKLFF,TGCGCCAGCAGCCAAGAAGCGGGACAGGCTAATGAAAAACTGTTTTTT
TRBJ2-5,.,TRBV7-9,.,CASSLDFQETQYF,TGTGCCAGCAGCTTGGACTTCCAAGAGACCCAGTACTTC
TRBJ2-7,.,TRBV6-1,TRBD1,CASSVDRGPYEQYF,TGTGCCAGCAGTGTGGACAGGGGGCCCTACGAGCAGTACTTC
TRBJ2-7,.,TRBV29-1,.,CSVGLTVDAYEQYF,TGCAGCGTGGGTCTTACAGTGGACGCCTACGAGCAGTACTTC
TRBJ2-3,few,TRBV7-2,TRBD1,CASSLGNRGADTQYF,TGTGCCAGCAGCTTAGGCAACAGGGGTGCAGATACGCAGTATTTT
TRBJ2-5,.,TRBV24-1,.,CATSDLGVGF,TGTGCCACCAGTGATTTGGGGGTGGGCTTC
TRBJ2-2,.,TRBV20-1,TRBD2,CSARPGLAGARELFF,TGCAGTGCTAGGCCGGGACTAGCGGGGGCCAGGGAGCTGTTTTTT
TRBJ2-1,.,TRBV7-2,.,CASSLAGGVGYNEQFF,TGTGCCAGCAGCTTAGCTGGCGGGGTAGGTTACAATGAGCAGTTCTTC
TRBJ1-3,.,TRBV20-1,.,CSARAGRFSGNTIYF,TGCAGTGCTAGAGCGGGCAGGTTCTCTGGAAACACCATATATTTT
TRBJ1-2,.,TRBV5-1,TRBD1,CASSGGQPPYGYTF,TGCGCCAGCAGCGGGGGACAGCCACCCTATGGCTACACCTTC
TRBJ1-1,.,TRBV3-1,.,CASSQVSVPNTEAFF,TGTGCCAGCAGCCAAGTTTCGGTCCCGAACACTGAAGCTTTCTTT
TRBJ1-2,few,TRBV6-2/TRBV6-3,.,CASSYWVGNYGYTF,TGTGCCAGCAGTTACTGGGTTGGTAACTATGGCTACACCTTC
TRBJ2-1,.,TRBV11-2,.,CASSPTTHSYNEQFF,TGTGCCAGCAGCCCTACCACTCATAGCTACAATGAGCAGTTCTTC